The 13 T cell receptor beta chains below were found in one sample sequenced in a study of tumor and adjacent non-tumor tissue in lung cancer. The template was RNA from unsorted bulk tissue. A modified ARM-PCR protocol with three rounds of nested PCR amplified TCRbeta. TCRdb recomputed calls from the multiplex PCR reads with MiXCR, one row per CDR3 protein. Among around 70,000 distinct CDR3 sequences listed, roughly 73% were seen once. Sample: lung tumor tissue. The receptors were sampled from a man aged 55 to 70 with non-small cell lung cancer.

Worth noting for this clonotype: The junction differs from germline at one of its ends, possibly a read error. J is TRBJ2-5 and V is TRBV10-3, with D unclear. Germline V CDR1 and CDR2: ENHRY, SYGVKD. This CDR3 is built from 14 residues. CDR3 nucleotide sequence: TGTGCCATCAGTGAGTGGATGGACGAAGAGACCCAGCACTTC. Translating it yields CAISEWMDEETQHF.

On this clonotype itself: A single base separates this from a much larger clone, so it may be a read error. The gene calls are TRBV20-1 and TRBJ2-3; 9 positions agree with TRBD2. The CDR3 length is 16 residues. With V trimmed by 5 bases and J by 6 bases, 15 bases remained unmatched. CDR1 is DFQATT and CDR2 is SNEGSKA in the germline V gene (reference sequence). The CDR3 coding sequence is TGCAGTGCTGTCCCGGAGGCGGGAGGGAAGTGGGATACGCAGTATTTT. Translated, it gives CSAVPEAGGKWDTQYF.

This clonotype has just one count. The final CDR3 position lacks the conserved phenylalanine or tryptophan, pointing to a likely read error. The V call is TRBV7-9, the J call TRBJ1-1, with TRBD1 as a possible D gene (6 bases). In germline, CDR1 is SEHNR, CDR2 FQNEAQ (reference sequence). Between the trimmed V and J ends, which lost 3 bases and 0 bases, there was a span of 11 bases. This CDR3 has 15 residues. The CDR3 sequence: CASSFLTGMNTEAFS. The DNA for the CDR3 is TGTGCCAGCAGCTTCCTGACAGGAATGAACACTGAAGCTTTCTCT.

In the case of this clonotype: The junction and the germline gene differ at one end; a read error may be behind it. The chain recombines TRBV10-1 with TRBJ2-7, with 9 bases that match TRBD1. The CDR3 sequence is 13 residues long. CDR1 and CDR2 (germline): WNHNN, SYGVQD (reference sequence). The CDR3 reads CASNRDRAYEQYF. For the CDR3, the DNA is TGCGCCAGCAACCGGGACAGGGCCTACGAGCAATACTTC.

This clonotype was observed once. Here the CDR3 reads CTTRRTGGASNQPQHF. CDR3 bases: TGTACCACCAGGCGGACAGGGGGCGCGAGCAATCAGCCCCAGCATTTT. The genes are TRBV6-1 and TRBJ1-5; TRBD1 matches at 11 bases. Per the germline V gene, CDR1 is MNHNS and CDR2 is SASEGT. The CDR3 is 16 amino acids.

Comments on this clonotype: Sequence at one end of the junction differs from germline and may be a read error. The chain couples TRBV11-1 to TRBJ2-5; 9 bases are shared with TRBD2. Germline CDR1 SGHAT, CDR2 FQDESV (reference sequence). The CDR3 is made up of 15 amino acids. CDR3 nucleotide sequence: TGTCCCAGCAGCTCGGGACTAGCAGTGGGGGAGACCCAATACTTC. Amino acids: CPSSSGLAVGETQYF.

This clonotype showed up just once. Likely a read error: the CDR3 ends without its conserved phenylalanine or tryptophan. CDR3 residues: CSARGLGNDEQFL. As DNA, the CDR3 is TGCAGTGCTAGAGGACTGGGGAACGATGAGCAGTTCTTA. The V gene is TRBV20-1, the J gene TRBJ2-1; D is uncertain. Trimming cost V 1 base and J 8 bases, with 12 bases left between them. Per germline, CDR1 DFQATT and CDR2 SNEGSKA (reference sequence). The CDR3 runs to 13 residues.

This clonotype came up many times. CDR3 DNA sequence: TGTGCCAGCAGCAGGAACCCCGGGAACAGCTTCGTTCGGGAGACCCAGTACTTC. Residues: CASSRNPGNSFVRETQYF. This chain links TRBV6-1 with TRBJ2-5; D perhaps matches TRBD2 (5 bases). CDR1 and CDR2 (germline): MNHNS, SASEGT. The CDR3 runs to 18 residues. V lost 6 bases and J lost 5, with 28 bases in between.

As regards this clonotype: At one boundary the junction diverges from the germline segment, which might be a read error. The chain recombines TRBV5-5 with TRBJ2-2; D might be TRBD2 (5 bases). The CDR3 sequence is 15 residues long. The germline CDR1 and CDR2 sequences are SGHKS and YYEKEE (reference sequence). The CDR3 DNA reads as TGTGCCAGCAGCTCCATAGCGCCGAATACCGGGGAGCTGTATTTT. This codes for CASSSIAPNTGELYF.

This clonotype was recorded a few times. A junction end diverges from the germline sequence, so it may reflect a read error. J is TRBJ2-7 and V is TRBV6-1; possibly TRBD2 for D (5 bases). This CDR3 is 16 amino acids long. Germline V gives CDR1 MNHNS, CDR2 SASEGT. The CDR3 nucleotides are TGTGCCAGCAGTGGATCGGTCGGGGAGATCTTCTACAAGCAGTACTTC. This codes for CASSGSVGEIFYKQYF.

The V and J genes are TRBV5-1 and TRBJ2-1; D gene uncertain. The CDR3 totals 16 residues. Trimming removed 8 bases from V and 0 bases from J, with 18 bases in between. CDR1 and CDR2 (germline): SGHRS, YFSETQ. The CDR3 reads CARSREQVNSYNEQFF. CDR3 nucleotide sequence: TGCGCCAGGAGCCGCGAGCAAGTTAACTCCTACAATGAGCAGTTCTTC.

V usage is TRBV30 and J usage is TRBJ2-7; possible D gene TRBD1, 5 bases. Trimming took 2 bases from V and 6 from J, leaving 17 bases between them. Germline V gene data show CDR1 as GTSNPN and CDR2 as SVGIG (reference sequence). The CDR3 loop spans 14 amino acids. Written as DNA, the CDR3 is TGTGCCTGGAGTAGGGGATCACTCGATGGCGAGCAGTACTTC. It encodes CAWSRGSLDGEQYF.

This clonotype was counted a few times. CDR3: CASSLDLRTYEQYF. CDR3 in DNA: TGTGCCAGCAGCTTAGATTTAAGGACCTACGAGCAGTACTTC. This rearrangement joins TRBV11-2 to TRBJ2-7; D not resolved. V was trimmed by 0 bases and J by 2 bases, leaving 8 bases between them. Germline V gene sequence: CDR1 SGHAT, CDR2 FQNNGV. The CDR3 contains 14 residues.